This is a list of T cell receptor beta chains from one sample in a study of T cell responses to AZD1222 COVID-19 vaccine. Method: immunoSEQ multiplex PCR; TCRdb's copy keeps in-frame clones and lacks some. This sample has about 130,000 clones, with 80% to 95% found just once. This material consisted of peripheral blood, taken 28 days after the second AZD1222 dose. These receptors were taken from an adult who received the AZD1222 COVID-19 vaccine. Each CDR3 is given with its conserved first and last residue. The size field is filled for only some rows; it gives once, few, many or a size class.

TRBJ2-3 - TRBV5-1 CASSLEVGTDTQYF
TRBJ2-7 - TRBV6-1 CASSENRNYEQYF
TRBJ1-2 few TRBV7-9 CASSLARQGDYGYTF
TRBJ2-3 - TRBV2 CASRRTVGPDTQYF
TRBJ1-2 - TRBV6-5 CASSYLAGNNGYTF
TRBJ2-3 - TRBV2 CASSGRSDTQYF
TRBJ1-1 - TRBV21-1 CASSNARVRAFF
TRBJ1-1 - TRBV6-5 CASKLYGETEAFF
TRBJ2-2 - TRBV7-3 CASSLFSGGAPGELFF
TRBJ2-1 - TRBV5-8 CASSRPSSGRAVNEQFF
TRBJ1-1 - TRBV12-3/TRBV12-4 CASGMTANTEAFF
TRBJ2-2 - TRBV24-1 CATSASDTGELFF
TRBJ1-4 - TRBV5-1 CASSLSWGANEKLFF
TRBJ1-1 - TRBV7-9 CASSLVVGDDTEAFF
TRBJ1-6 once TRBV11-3 CASSFRNPNSPLHF
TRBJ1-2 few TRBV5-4 CASSFGQGTLYGYTF
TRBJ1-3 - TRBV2 CASRGMAGRNTIYF
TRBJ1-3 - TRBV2 CASSLDTPNSGNTIYF
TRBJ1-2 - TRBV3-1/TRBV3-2 CASSQDGSIGGYTF
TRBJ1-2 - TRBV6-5 CASTEGDRLYGYTF
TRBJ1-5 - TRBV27 CASSLEGGGGQPQHF
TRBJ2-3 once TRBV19 CASGWQGTDTQYF
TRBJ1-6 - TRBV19 CATSGQGYNSPLHF
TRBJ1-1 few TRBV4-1 CASSQENRGLNTEAFF